This is a list of T cell receptor beta chains from one sample in a study of response to subunit inactivated influenza vaccine. One entry per CDR3 protein results from TCRdb running MiXCR on the RT-PCR reads. The table records 180,000 or so distinct CDR3 sequences, approximately 12% of them present only once. The same sample was also studied in work on T cells expressing NK-cell markers.

Sample: CD8+ T cells sorted from PBMCs, taken 11 to 12 days after vaccination. Receptors originate from a man aged 45-65 years who received an inactivated influenza vaccine. The CDR3 runs from the conserved cysteine through the conserved F or W. A D gene is named only where the DNA matches it firmly. Not every row has a clone size; where given, it reads once, few, many or a size class.

CDR3 length: 15
D gene: -
V gene: TRBV28
J gene: TRBJ2-1
clone size: -
CDR3 DNA: TGTGCCAGCGCCCCACTCGCGGCGAGCTACAATGAGCAGTTCTTC
CDR3 protein: CASAPLAASYNEQFF

CDR3 length: 15
D gene: TRBD2
V gene: TRBV30
J gene: TRBJ2-5
clone size: -
CDR3 DNA: TGTGCCTGGACCGTTAGCGGGAGGGCCACAGAGACCCAGTACTTC
CDR3 protein: CAWTVSGRATETQYF

CDR3 length: 13
D gene: -
V gene: TRBV6-6
J gene: TRBJ1-2
clone size: -
CDR3 DNA: TGTGCCAGCAGTTATGGGCAGGCCGGCGGCTACACCTTC
CDR3 protein: CASSYGQAGGYTF

CDR3 length: 14
D gene: -
V gene: TRBV7-6
J gene: TRBJ2-1
clone size: few
CDR3 DNA: TGTGCCAGCAGCTTAGCGAACGACTATGATGAGCAGTTCTTC
CDR3 protein: CASSLANDYDEQFF

CDR3 length: 16
D gene: TRBD1
V gene: TRBV15
J gene: TRBJ2-3
clone size: -
CDR3 DNA: TGTGCCACCAGCAGAGGGACAGGGGGCAACACAGATACGCAGTATTTT
CDR3 protein: CATSRGTGGNTDTQYF

CDR3 length: 13
D gene: -
V gene: TRBV12-3/TRBV12-4
J gene: TRBJ1-1
clone size: few
CDR3 DNA: TGTGCCAGCACCTCGGACCGGGTCACTGAAGCTTTCTTT
CDR3 protein: CASTSDRVTEAFF

CDR3 length: 16
D gene: -
V gene: TRBV11-2
J gene: TRBJ2-3
clone size: -
CDR3 DNA: TGTGCCAGCAGCTTAGATATCTCGGGGGGCACAGATACGCAGTATTTT
CDR3 protein: CASSLDISGGTDTQYF

CDR3 length: 12
D gene: -
V gene: TRBV2
J gene: TRBJ2-7
clone size: few
CDR3 DNA: TGTGCCAGCGTTTTAACCACCTACGAGCAGTACTTC
CDR3 protein: CASVLTTYEQYF

CDR3 length: 14
D gene: -
V gene: TRBV6-1
J gene: TRBJ2-7
clone size: many
CDR3 DNA: TGTGCCACCTCGCTGGCACAGTTCTCCTACGAGCAGTACTTC
CDR3 protein: CATSLAQFSYEQYF

CDR3 length: 11
D gene: -
V gene: TRBV12-5
J gene: TRBJ2-1
clone size: -
CDR3 DNA: TGTGCTAGTGGTCACAAAGGGGAGCAGTTCTTC
CDR3 protein: CASGHKGEQFF

CDR3 length: 11
D gene: -
V gene: TRBV28
J gene: TRBJ1-1
clone size: -
CDR3 DNA: TGTGCCAGCAGTTTGAACAGAGAAGCTTTCTTT
CDR3 protein: CASSLNREAFF

CDR3 length: 14
D gene: -
V gene: TRBV12-3/TRBV12-4
J gene: TRBJ2-7
clone size: few
CDR3 DNA: TGTGCCAGCAGCTCAGTACTGAACCCCTACGAGCAGTACTTC
CDR3 protein: CASSSVLNPYEQYF

CDR3 length: 16
D gene: TRBD1
V gene: TRBV4-1
J gene: TRBJ2-7
clone size: many
CDR3 DNA: TGCGCCAGCAGCCAAGATCCCGGACAGGGGAGCTACGAGCAGTACTTC
CDR3 protein: CASSQDPGQGSYEQYF

CDR3 length: 14
D gene: -
V gene: TRBV29-1
J gene: TRBJ2-7
clone size: -
CDR3 DNA: TGCAGCGTCACCGGGACATTTAGCTCCTACGAGCAGTACTTC
CDR3 protein: CSVTGTFSSYEQYF

CDR3 length: 11
D gene: -
V gene: TRBV15
J gene: TRBJ2-1
clone size: -
CDR3 DNA: TGTGCCACCAGCCTTAGAAATGAGCAGTTCTTC
CDR3 protein: CATSLRNEQFF

CDR3 length: 14
D gene: -
V gene: TRBV7-7
J gene: TRBJ2-5
clone size: few
CDR3 DNA: TGTGCCAGCAGCTTTCGATCGGAATGGGAGACCCAGTACTTC
CDR3 protein: CASSFRSEWETQYF

CDR3 length: 17
D gene: TRBD1
V gene: TRBV4-2
J gene: TRBJ1-1
clone size: few
CDR3 DNA: TGTGCCAGCAGCCCTCTTGACAGGGCTAAGGTGAACACTGAAGCTTTCTTT
CDR3 protein: CASSPLDRAKVNTEAFF

CDR3 length: 9
D gene: -
V gene: TRBV20-1
J gene: TRBJ2-5
clone size: few
CDR3 DNA: TGCAGTGCTAACCCGACCCAGTACTTC
CDR3 protein: CSANPTQYF

CDR3 length: 17
D gene: -
V gene: TRBV20-1
J gene: TRBJ1-5
clone size: -
CDR3 DNA: TGCAGTGCTAGAGATAGAAGCGAGGGGAATAGCAATCAGCCCCAGCATTTT
CDR3 protein: CSARDRSEGNSNQPQHF

CDR3 length: 15
D gene: TRBD1
V gene: TRBV20-1
J gene: TRBJ2-3
clone size: many
CDR3 DNA: TGCAGTGCTCCCTCCCAAGAGGGACAGCTCGATACGCAGTATTTT
CDR3 protein: CSAPSQEGQLDTQYF

CDR3 length: 15
D gene: TRBD1
V gene: TRBV4-3
J gene: TRBJ2-7
clone size: -
CDR3 DNA: TGCGCCAGCAGCCAAGGGCAGGGGGCTTGGTACGAGCAGTACTTC
CDR3 protein: CASSQGQGAWYEQYF

CDR3 length: 15
D gene: TRBD1
V gene: TRBV4-1
J gene: TRBJ2-7
clone size: many
CDR3 DNA: TGCGCCAGCAGCCAAGCGGCAGGGGGTCTATACGAGCAGTACTTC
CDR3 protein: CASSQAAGGLYEQYF

CDR3 length: 15
D gene: -
V gene: TRBV9
J gene: TRBJ2-1
clone size: many
CDR3 DNA: TGTGCCAGCAGCGTAGCCGGGACTTCCTACAATGAGCAGTTCTTC
CDR3 protein: CASSVAGTSYNEQFF

CDR3 length: 15
D gene: TRBD2
V gene: TRBV7-2
J gene: TRBJ2-7
clone size: few
CDR3 DNA: TGTGCCAGCAGCTTCTGGGCTAGCGGGACCTACGAGCAGTACTTC
CDR3 protein: CASSFWASGTYEQYF

CDR3 length: 14
D gene: -
V gene: TRBV28
J gene: TRBJ1-2
clone size: -
CDR3 DNA: TGTGCCAGCAGCCCCGCCGGACGTCTCAACGGCTACACCTTC
CDR3 protein: CASSPAGRLNGYTF

CDR3 length: 14
D gene: TRBD2
V gene: TRBV6-2/TRBV6-3
J gene: TRBJ2-1
clone size: -
CDR3 DNA: TGTGCCAGCAGTGACGGACTAGCGGGAAATGAGCAGTTCTTC
CDR3 protein: CASSDGLAGNEQFF

CDR3 length: 14
D gene: -
V gene: TRBV7-2
J gene: TRBJ2-1
clone size: many
CDR3 DNA: TGTGCCAGCAGCTTAAGAGGCGGATACAATGAGCAGTTCTTC
CDR3 protein: CASSLRGGYNEQFF

CDR3 length: 13
D gene: -
V gene: TRBV6-5
J gene: TRBJ2-2
clone size: few
CDR3 DNA: TGTGCCAGCAGTCACAGGGTCACCGGGGAGCTGTTTTTT
CDR3 protein: CASSHRVTGELFF

CDR3 length: 15
D gene: TRBD1
V gene: TRBV20-1
J gene: TRBJ1-5
clone size: many
CDR3 DNA: TGCAGTGCTAGAGTGGAGGGACAGGGTAATCAGCCCCAGCATTTT
CDR3 protein: CSARVEGQGNQPQHF

CDR3 length: 16
D gene: TRBD2
V gene: TRBV9
J gene: TRBJ2-1
clone size: few
CDR3 DNA: TGTGCCAGCAGCGTAGTTATAGCGGGAGGGCCCGGTGAGCAGTTCTTC
CDR3 protein: CASSVVIAGGPGEQFF

CDR3 length: 11
D gene: -
V gene: TRBV5-1
J gene: TRBJ2-7
clone size: many
CDR3 DNA: TGCGCCAGCAGCTTGTATAGCGAGCAGTACTTC
CDR3 protein: CASSLYSEQYF

CDR3 length: 14
D gene: -
V gene: TRBV4-1
J gene: TRBJ2-5
clone size: -
CDR3 DNA: TGCGCCAGCAGCCCCGGAGGTACGGGAGAGACCCAGTACTTC
CDR3 protein: CASSPGGTGETQYF

CDR3 length: 13
D gene: TRBD2
V gene: TRBV7-9
J gene: TRBJ2-1
clone size: few
CDR3 DNA: TGTGCCAGCAGTAGCGGGGGGCACAATGAGCAGTTCTTC
CDR3 protein: CASSSGGHNEQFF

CDR3 length: 18
D gene: TRBD2
V gene: TRBV11-2
J gene: TRBJ2-5
clone size: -
CDR3 DNA: TGTGCCAGCAGCTTAGGACCGGTGCGGGGGGGCCCACAAGAGACCCAGTACTTC
CDR3 protein: CASSLGPVRGGPQETQYF

CDR3 length: 12
D gene: -
V gene: TRBV28
J gene: TRBJ2-1
clone size: many
CDR3 DNA: TGTGCCAGCAGTCCAACAGGGTATGAGCAGTTCTTC
CDR3 protein: CASSPTGYEQFF

CDR3 length: 13
D gene: -
V gene: TRBV11-2
J gene: TRBJ2-5
clone size: many
CDR3 DNA: TGTGCCAGCAGCTTACATGTCACCCAGACCCAGTACTTC
CDR3 protein: CASSLHVTQTQYF

CDR3 length: 15
D gene: TRBD1
V gene: TRBV7-9
J gene: TRBJ2-7
clone size: many
CDR3 DNA: TGTGCCAGCAGCTTAGCTCCCTGGACAGGGGACGAGCAGTACTTC
CDR3 protein: CASSLAPWTGDEQYF

CDR3 length: 14
D gene: -
V gene: TRBV7-9
J gene: TRBJ2-1
clone size: few
CDR3 DNA: TGTGCCAGCAGCTTAGTGGGACCGGGATATGAGCAGTTCTTC
CDR3 protein: CASSLVGPGYEQFF

CDR3 length: 16
D gene: TRBD2
V gene: TRBV27
J gene: TRBJ2-3
clone size: -
CDR3 DNA: TGTGCCAGCAGCCTGACTAGCGGGTCTTCTGCAGATACGCAGTATTTT
CDR3 protein: CASSLTSGSSADTQYF

CDR3 length: 15
D gene: -
V gene: TRBV4-3
J gene: TRBJ2-5
clone size: many
CDR3 DNA: TGCGCCAGCAGCCAATGGGGGGCCCCGGGGGAGACCCAGTACTTC
CDR3 protein: CASSQWGAPGETQYF

CDR3 length: 15
D gene: -
V gene: TRBV27
J gene: TRBJ1-2
clone size: -
CDR3 DNA: TGTGCCAGCAGTTTCTCTCCGGACAGCTACTATGGCTACACCTTC
CDR3 protein: CASSFSPDSYYGYTF

CDR3 length: 12
D gene: -
V gene: TRBV14
J gene: TRBJ2-7
clone size: -
CDR3 DNA: TGTGCCAGCAGCCATTACAGACAGCCGCAGTACTTC
CDR3 protein: CASSHYRQPQYF

CDR3 length: 14
D gene: -
V gene: TRBV12-3/TRBV12-4
J gene: TRBJ2-5
clone size: many
CDR3 DNA: TGTGCCAGCAGTTACTGGGACGGCCAAGAGACCCAGTACTTC
CDR3 protein: CASSYWDGQETQYF